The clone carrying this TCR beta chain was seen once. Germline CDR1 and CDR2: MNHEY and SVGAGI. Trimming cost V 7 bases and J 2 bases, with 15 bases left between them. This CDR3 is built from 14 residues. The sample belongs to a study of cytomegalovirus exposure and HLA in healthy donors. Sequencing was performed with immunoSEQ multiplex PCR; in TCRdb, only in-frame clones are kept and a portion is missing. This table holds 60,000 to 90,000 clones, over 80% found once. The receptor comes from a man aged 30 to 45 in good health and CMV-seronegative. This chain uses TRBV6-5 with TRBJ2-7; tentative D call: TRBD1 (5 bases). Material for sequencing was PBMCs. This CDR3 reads CASTALTGPYEQYF. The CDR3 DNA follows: TGTGCCAGCACCGCTTTAACAGGACCCTACGAGCAGTACTTC.